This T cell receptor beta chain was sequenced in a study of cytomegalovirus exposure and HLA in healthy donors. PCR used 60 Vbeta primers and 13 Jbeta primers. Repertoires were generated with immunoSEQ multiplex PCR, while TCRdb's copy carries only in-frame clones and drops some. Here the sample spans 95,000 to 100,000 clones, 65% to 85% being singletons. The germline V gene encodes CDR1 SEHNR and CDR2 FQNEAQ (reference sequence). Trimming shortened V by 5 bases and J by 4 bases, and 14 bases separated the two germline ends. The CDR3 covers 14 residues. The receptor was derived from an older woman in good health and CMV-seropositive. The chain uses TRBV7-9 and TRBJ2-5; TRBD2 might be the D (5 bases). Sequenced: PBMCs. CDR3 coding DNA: TGTGCCAGCAGCCCCTGGTCAGGAGGAGAGACCCAGTACTTC. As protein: CASSPWSGGETQYF.